These 29 T cell receptor beta chains share one sample of origin, sequenced in a study of blood T cell repertoires in COVID-19. The method was immunoSEQ multiplex PCR; TCRdb's version includes in-frame clones alone and lacks a portion of them. The data show fewer than 150,000 clones, 75% to 85% seen once. The sequencing sample was made of peripheral blood. These receptors were taken from a woman of 80 years or more with acute or convalescent COVID-19.

The genes are TRBV28 and TRBJ1-2; 9 bases map to TRBD1. J gave up 3 bases and V 4 bases, and 3 bases lay outside the gene matches. This CDR3 is 14 amino acids long. Germline values: CDR1 MDHEN, CDR2 SYDVKM. In nucleotides, the CDR3 is TGTGCCAGCAGTTCCCGACAGGGGGACTATGGCTACACCTTC. Its translation is CASSSRQGDYGYTF.

The chain couples TRBV5-1 to TRBJ2-7, with 7 bases that match TRBD1. Trimming removed 5 bases from V and 2 bases from J; junction bases left unmatched: 7. The CDR3 sequence is 14 residues long. Germline V gene lookup returns CDR1 SGHRS and CDR2 YFSETQ. CDR3 sequence (DNA): TGCGCCAGCAGTGCACGACAGGGCCCCTACGAGCAGTACTTC. It codes for CASSARQGPYEQYF.

This chain uses TRBV7-9 with TRBJ2-7; TRBD1 agrees at 11 bases. CDR3 size: 15 residues. The germline V gene encodes CDR1 SEHNR and CDR2 FQNEAQ (reference sequence). J was trimmed by 2 bases and V by 5 bases; bases with no gene match: 5. This CDR3 is CASSLPGQGAYEQYF. The CDR3 DNA is TGTGCCAGCAGCCTACCGGGACAGGGGGCCTACGAGCAGTACTTC.

This clone has just one count. The rearrangement uses TRBV19 and TRBJ2-5; 7 nucleotides line up with TRBD2. CDR3 length: 14 amino acids. V shed 2 bases, J shed 4 bases, and the junction held 4 bases outside the gene matches. Looked up from germline, CDR1 is LNHDA and CDR2 is SQIVND (reference sequence). The CDR3 region is CASSISGDGETQYF. In DNA, the CDR3 is TGTGCCAGTAGTATAAGCGGGGACGGAGAGACCCAGTACTTC.

This chain joins TRBV4-1 and TRBJ2-7; D may be TRBD2 (6 bases). Germline V CDR1 and CDR2: MGHRA, YSYEKL. Trimming took off 1 base at V and 2 bases at J, with 12 bases between the two ends. There are 15 residues in the CDR3. CDR3 region: CASSQGGVTPYEQYF. CDR3 bases: TGCGCCAGCAGCCAAGGGGGGGTTACTCCCTACGAGCAGTACTTC.

The chain couples TRBV3-1 (or the pseudogene TRBV3-2) to TRBJ1-4, with a tentative D call TRBD1 (5 bases). Deletions cut 4 bases from V and 7 bases from J, with 13 bases between. Looked up from germline, CDR1 is LGHDT and CDR2 is YNNKEL (reference sequence). This CDR3 contains 14 residues. The CDR3 sequence is CASSPGAQGEKLFF. As DNA, the CDR3 is TGTGCCAGCAGCCCTGGGGCGCAGGGTGAAAAACTGTTTTTT.

The chain combines TRBV5-1 with TRBJ2-6; TRBD1 might be the D (6 bases). Trimming stripped 4 bases from V and 0 bases from J, with 14 bases between. The CDR3 is 17 residues long. The germline V gene has CDR1 SGHRS and CDR2 YFSETQ. The chain's CDR3 is CASSHVGQSSGANVLTF. The CDR3, as DNA: TGCGCCAGCAGCCACGTAGGACAGAGCTCTGGGGCCAACGTCCTGACTTTC.

The chain is built from TRBV2 and TRBJ1-2; TRBD1 agrees at 9 bases. This CDR3 contains 17 residues. After removal of 6 bases from V and 3 bases from J, the junction contained 14 bases not matched to a gene. Germline CDR1 reads SNHLY; CDR2 reads FYNNEI. The CDR3 is CASRNSGQGLIDYGYTF. The CDR3 nucleotides read TGTGCCAGCAGAAACTCGGGACAGGGTCTTATTGACTATGGCTACACCTTC.

The chain is built from TRBV30 and TRBJ1-2, with 9 positions matching TRBD1. Germline V lookup: CDR1 GTSNPN, CDR2 SVGIG (reference sequence). The CDR3 runs to 14 residues. Trimming took 8 bases from V and 6 from J; bases not matched to a gene: 13. CDR3 protein: CARGQGGIEHGYTF. The CDR3 coding sequence is TGTGCCAGGGGACAGGGAGGTATTGAGCATGGCTACACCTTC.

The genes are TRBV28 and TRBJ1-5; TRBD1 agrees at 8 bases. The CDR3 extends over 17 amino acids. Germline V gene lookup returns CDR1 MDHEN and CDR2 SYDVKM. The ends lost 3 bases at V and 1 base at J; junction bases unmatched: 8. CDR3 region: CASSFLWTGRSNQPQHF. The CDR3 DNA follows: TGTGCCAGCAGTTTCCTCTGGACAGGGAGGAGCAATCAGCCCCAGCATTTT.

The chain couples TRBV18 to TRBJ2-3; D is perhaps TRBD2 (6 bases). V was shortened by 6 bases and J by 0 bases, with 13 bases between the two germline ends. The germline V gene encodes CDR1 KGHSH and CDR2 LQKENI. The CDR3 sequence is 15 residues long. The CDR3 reads CASSEAGTSTDTQYF. CDR3 DNA sequence: TGTGCCAGCTCGGAAGCCGGGACTAGCACAGATACGCAGTATTTT.

The chain carries TRBV6-5 and TRBJ1-1; D might be TRBD1 (6 bases). Looked up from germline, CDR1 is MNHEY and CDR2 is SVGAGI. CDR3 length equals 15 residues. Trimming pared 6 bases from V and 4 bases from J, leaving 18 bases between. CDR3 in DNA: TGTGCCAGCAGCGCCCCCCAGGGGCGGGTCACTGAAGCTTTCTTT. Residues: CASSAPQGRVTEAFF.

This clone appeared a single time. The chain recombines TRBV10-1 with TRBJ2-7; TRBD1 is a possible D gene (5 bases). CDR1 and CDR2 (germline): WNHNN, SYGVQD (reference sequence). The V end lost 5 bases, the J end lost 3 bases, and 11 bases lay between the germline ends. CDR3 length: 13 residues. In DNA, the CDR3 is TGCGCCAGCAGTCCAGCCCAGGGCTACGAGCAGTACTTC. It yields the protein CASSPAQGYEQYF.

V and J are TRBV19 and TRBJ2-7, with 8 bases that match TRBD1. The CDR3 consists of 15 residues. The V segment lost 5 bases and the J segment 3 bases; nucleotides outside the gene matches: 9. The germline V gene encodes CDR1 LNHDA and CDR2 SQIVND (reference sequence). For the CDR3, the DNA is TGTGCCAGTAGTGCCCAAGGACAGGGTCGCTACGAGCAGTACTTC. Protein product: CASSAQGQGRYEQYF.

The J gene is TRBJ2-2, the V gene TRBV6-2 or TRBV6-3; 9 bases align to TRBD2. Per the germline V gene, CDR1 is MNHEY and CDR2 is SVGEGT. Trimming removed 2 bases from V and 7 bases from J; junction bases left unmatched: 2. The CDR3 sequence is 14 residues long. CDR3 region: CASSYGTSSGELFF. CDR3 nucleotide sequence: TGTGCCAGCAGTTACGGGACTAGCAGCGGGGAGCTGTTTTTT.

This chain joins TRBV10-1 and TRBJ2-5, with 9 bases lining up with TRBD2. The CDR3 has 15 amino acids. The germline gives CDR1 WNHNN, CDR2 SYGVQD (reference sequence). The V and J ends lost 3 bases and 4 bases, in that order; junction bases with no gene match: 6. The CDR3, as DNA: TGCGCCAGCAGTGACCCGGGACTAGCCGTAGAGACCCAGTACTTC. Its protein product is CASSDPGLAVETQYF.

This rearrangement joins TRBV30 to TRBJ2-1, with 8 bases matching TRBD2. J lost 7 bases, V lost 0 bases, and 2 bases had no gene match. Germline assignment: CDR1 GTSNPN and CDR2 SVGIG (reference sequence). This CDR3 is 13 amino acids long. DNA for the CDR3: TGTGCCTGGAGTGTATTAGCGGGGAATGAGCAGTTCTTC. It specifies CAWSVLAGNEQFF.

Here the CDR3 DNA reads TGTGCCAGCAGTCCCCACCCCCCTATGGACGGAGGGGCTAGCACAGATACGCAGTATTTT. Its translation is CASSPHPPMDGGASTDTQYF. This chain joins TRBV6-6 and TRBJ2-3, with D possibly being TRBD2 (6 bases). Per the germline V gene, CDR1 is MNHNY and CDR2 is SVGAGI (reference sequence). V lost 5 bases and J 0 bases, leaving 27 bases between the germline ends. This CDR3 has 20 amino acids.

The rearrangement links TRBV18 to TRBJ2-7; 7 bases map to TRBD2. V was clipped by 3 bases and J by 5 bases; unmatched bases: 7. The CDR3 is 14 residues long. CDR1 is KGHSH and CDR2 is LQKENI in the germline V gene. The CDR3 region has the DNA TGTGCCAGCTCACCCGGACGGAGCGGGAACGAGCAGTACTTC. This encodes CASSPGRSGNEQYF.

The CDR3 here is CSVVAAVNTEAFF. The CDR3 DNA sequence: TGCAGCGTTGTGGCGGCGGTGAACACTGAAGCTTTCTTT. The V call is TRBV29-1, the J call TRBJ1-1; unclear D gene. Germline V gene sequence: CDR1 SQVTM, CDR2 ANQGSEA. The V and J ends lost 4 bases and 0 bases respectively, with 9 bases between them. The CDR3 is made up of 13 amino acids. Combining the CDR3 with reference TRBV29-1 and TRBJ1-1 gives the whole variable domain SAVISQKPSRDICQRGTSLTIQCQVDSQVTMMFWYRQQPGQSLTLIATANQGSEATYESGFVIDKFPISRPNLTFSTLTVSNMSPEDSSIYLCSVVAAVNTEAFFGQGTRLTVV.

The V call is TRBV28, the J call TRBJ1-6; D uncertain. The CDR3 totals 12 residues. V dropped 3 bases and J dropped 7 bases, with 4 bases sitting between them. Germline CDR1 reads MDHEN; CDR2 reads SYDVKM. In DNA, the CDR3 is TGTGCCAGCAGTTTCTCGAATTCACCCCTCCACTTT. It is translated as CASSFSNSPLHF.

V gene TRBV2 combines with J gene TRBJ2-7; 10 nucleotides align to TRBD1. This CDR3 region has 14 residues. Germline V gives CDR1 SNHLY, CDR2 FYNNEI. The V gene end was trimmed by 6 bases and the J gene end by 6 bases; junction bases not matched to a gene: 8. In DNA form, the CDR3 reads TGTGCCAGCAGAGACAGGGGGCTTTTCGGCGAGCAGTACTTC. This gives the protein CASRDRGLFGEQYF.

This chain uses TRBV3-1 (or the pseudogene TRBV3-2) with TRBJ2-7, with a tentative D call TRBD1 (6 bases). This CDR3 has 14 residues. CDR1 and CDR2 (germline): LGHDT, YNNKEL (reference sequence). Trimming cost V 1 base and J 4 bases, with 11 bases left between them. The CDR3 region is CASSQVTGMYEQYF. The CDR3, as DNA: TGTGCCAGCAGCCAAGTAACAGGGATGTACGAGCAGTACTTC.

The chain carries TRBV15 and TRBJ2-7; the D is unclear. This CDR3 comprises 15 residues. From germline, CDR1 is LNHNV and CDR2 YYDKDF (reference sequence). Trimming removed 0 bases at V and 2 bases at J, with 11 bases between. The CDR3 coding sequence is TGTGCCACCAGCAGAGATGCACAGTTTACCTACGAGCAGTACTTC. Residues: CATSRDAQFTYEQYF.

The V call is TRBV10-3, the J call TRBJ1-2; possibly TRBD1 for D (5 bases). V was clipped by 3 bases and J by 8 bases, with 13 bases between them. From germline, CDR1 is ENHRY and CDR2 SYGVKD. This CDR3 region has 13 residues. CDR3 bases: TGTGCCATCAGTGAATCGACAGTCTACGGCTACACCTTC. Its translation: CAISESTVYGYTF.

This clone was seen only once. The chain links TRBV28 to TRBJ1-2; D unresolved. Trimming stripped 6 bases from V and 4 bases from J, with 12 bases between. The germline CDR1 and CDR2 sequences are MDHEN and SYDVKM. There are 13 residues in the CDR3. The CDR3, as DNA: TGTGCCAGCAGCCCACTTAGTTTCTATGGCTACACCTTC. Amino acids: CASSPLSFYGYTF.

The genes are TRBV6-5 and TRBJ1-5, with 8 bases lining up with TRBD1. The CDR3 has 14 residues. Germline V lookup: CDR1 MNHEY, CDR2 SVGAGI. Trimming took 5 bases from V and 7 from J; bases not matched to a gene: 7. The DNA for the CDR3 is TGTGCCAGCAGTCCGGCGGGACAGGCCCAGCCCCAGCATTTT. This encodes CASSPAGQAQPQHF.

This chain uses TRBV10-3 with TRBJ2-1, with a weak D call TRBD2 (6 bases). The CDR3 is 11 amino acids. The V gene's germline CDR1 is ENHRY and CDR2 SYGVKD. The V end was cut by 4 bases, the J end by 12 bases, with 10 bases between. CDR3 sequence reads: CAISGEEGQFF. CDR3 DNA sequence: TGTGCCATCAGTGGGGAGGAGGGGCAGTTCTTC.

This clone was recorded only once. The chain employs TRBV15 and TRBJ2-2; 8 nucleotides match TRBD2. The CDR3 sequence is 21 residues long. Germline V gene data show CDR1 as LNHNV and CDR2 as YYDKDF (reference sequence). Germline trimming cut 3 bases from V and 3 bases from J; bases unmatched to any gene: 21. In DNA, the CDR3 is TGTGCCACCAGCAGGACTCCCCGCGGGACTAGTATCGGTTGGGACACCGGGGAGCTGTTTTTT. Encoded protein: CATSRTPRGTSIGWDTGELFF.